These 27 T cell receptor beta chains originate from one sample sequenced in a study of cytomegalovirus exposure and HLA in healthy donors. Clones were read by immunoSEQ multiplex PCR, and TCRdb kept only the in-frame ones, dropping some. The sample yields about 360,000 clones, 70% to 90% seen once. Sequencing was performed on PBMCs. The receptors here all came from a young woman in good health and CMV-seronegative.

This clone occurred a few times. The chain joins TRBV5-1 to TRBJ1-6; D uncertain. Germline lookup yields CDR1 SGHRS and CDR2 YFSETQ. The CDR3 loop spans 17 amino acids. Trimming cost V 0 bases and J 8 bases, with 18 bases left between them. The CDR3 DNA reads TGCGCCAGCAGCTTGGCACAAAGAGGCTTTGGTGATTCACCCCTCCACTTT. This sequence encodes CASSLAQRGFGDSPLHF.

CDR3 sequence (DNA): TGTGCCAGCAGTTTCACAGGCCTGAGGGGCTACACCTTC. Translated: CASSFTGLRGYTF. The chain employs TRBV27 and TRBJ1-2; the D gene is possibly TRBD1 (5 bases). V lost 3 bases, J lost 8 bases, and 13 bases lay in between. There are 13 residues in the CDR3. Per germline, CDR1 MNHEY and CDR2 SMNVEV (reference sequence).

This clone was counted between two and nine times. The CDR3 loop reads CSVETRRGYTF. CDR3 coding DNA: TGCAGCGTTGAGACCAGGCGAGGCTACACCTTC. The chain employs TRBV29-1 and TRBJ1-2; unclear D gene. The CDR3 is made up of 11 amino acids. Germline assignment: CDR1 SQVTM and CDR2 ANQGSEA. With 3 bases removed from V and 8 bases from J, the gap between germline ends came to 10 bases.

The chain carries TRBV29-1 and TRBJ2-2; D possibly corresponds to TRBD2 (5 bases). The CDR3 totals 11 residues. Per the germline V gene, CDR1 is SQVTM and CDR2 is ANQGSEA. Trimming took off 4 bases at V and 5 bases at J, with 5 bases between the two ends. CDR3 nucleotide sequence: TGCAGCGTTGGCGGGACCGGGGAGCTGTTTTTT. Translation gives CSVGGTGELFF.

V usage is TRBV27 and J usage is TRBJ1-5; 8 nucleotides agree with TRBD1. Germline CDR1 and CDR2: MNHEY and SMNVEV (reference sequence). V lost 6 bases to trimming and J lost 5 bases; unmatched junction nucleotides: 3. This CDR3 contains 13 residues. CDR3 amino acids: CASSFRGHQPQHF. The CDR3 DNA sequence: TGTGCCAGCAGCTTCAGGGGGCATCAGCCCCAGCATTTT.

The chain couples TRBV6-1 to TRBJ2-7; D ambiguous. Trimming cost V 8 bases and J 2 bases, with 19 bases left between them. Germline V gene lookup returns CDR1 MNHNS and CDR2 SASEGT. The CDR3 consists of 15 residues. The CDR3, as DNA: TGTGCCAGCTCCCAGGCACCTTCTTCGGCCTACGAGCAGTACTTC. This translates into CASSQAPSSAYEQYF.

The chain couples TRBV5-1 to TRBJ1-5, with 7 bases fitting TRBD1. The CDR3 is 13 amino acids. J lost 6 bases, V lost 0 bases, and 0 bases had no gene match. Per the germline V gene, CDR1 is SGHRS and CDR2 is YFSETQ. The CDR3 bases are TGCGCCAGCAGCTTGGGACAGGGTCAGCCCCAGCATTTT. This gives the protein CASSLGQGQPQHF.

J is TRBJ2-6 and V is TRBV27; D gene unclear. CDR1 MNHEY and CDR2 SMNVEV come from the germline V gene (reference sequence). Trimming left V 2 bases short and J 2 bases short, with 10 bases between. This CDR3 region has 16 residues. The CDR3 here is CASSLIGVAGANVLTF. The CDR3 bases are TGTGCCAGCAGTTTAATCGGAGTGGCTGGGGCCAACGTCCTGACTTTC.

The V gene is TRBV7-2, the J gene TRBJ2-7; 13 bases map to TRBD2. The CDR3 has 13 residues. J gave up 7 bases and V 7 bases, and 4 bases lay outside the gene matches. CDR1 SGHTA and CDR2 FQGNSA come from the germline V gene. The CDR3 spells CASIGLAGAEQYF. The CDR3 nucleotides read TGTGCCAGCATAGGACTAGCGGGGGCGGAGCAGTACTTC.

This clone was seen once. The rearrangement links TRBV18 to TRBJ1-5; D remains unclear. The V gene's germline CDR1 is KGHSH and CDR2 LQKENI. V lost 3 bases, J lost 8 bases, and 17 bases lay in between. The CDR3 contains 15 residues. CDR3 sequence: CASSPNRGQDEPQHF. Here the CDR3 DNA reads TGTGCCAGCTCACCCAATAGAGGGCAGGATGAGCCCCAGCATTTT.

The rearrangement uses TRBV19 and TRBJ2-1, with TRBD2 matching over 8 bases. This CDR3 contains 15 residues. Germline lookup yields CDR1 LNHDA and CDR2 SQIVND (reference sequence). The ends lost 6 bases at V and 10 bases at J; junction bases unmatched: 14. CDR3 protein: CASSLRTGTSVEQFF. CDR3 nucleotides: TGTGCCAGTAGCCTACGTACCGGGACTAGTGTCGAGCAGTTCTTC.

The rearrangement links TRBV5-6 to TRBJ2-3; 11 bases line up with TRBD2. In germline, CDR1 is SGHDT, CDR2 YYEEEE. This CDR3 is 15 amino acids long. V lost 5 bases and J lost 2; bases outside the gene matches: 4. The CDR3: CASRLAGGPTDTQYF. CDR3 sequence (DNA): TGTGCCAGCAGATTAGCGGGGGGGCCCACAGATACGCAGTATTTT.

DNA of the CDR3: TGTGCCAGCAGTCTGGACTTCAGCACAGATACGCAGTATTTT. Translated, it gives CASSLDFSTDTQYF. The gene calls are TRBV27 and TRBJ2-3; the D gene is possibly TRBD2 (5 bases). The germline CDR1 and CDR2 sequences are MNHEY and SMNVEV (reference sequence). V was pared by 5 bases and J by 0 bases, with 9 bases between. CDR3 size: 14 residues.

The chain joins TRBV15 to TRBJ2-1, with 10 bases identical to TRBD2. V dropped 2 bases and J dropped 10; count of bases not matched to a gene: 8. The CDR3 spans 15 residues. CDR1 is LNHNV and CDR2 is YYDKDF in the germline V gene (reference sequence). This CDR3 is CATSRTSGALREQFF. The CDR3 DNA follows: TGTGCCACCAGCAGAACTAGCGGGGCCCTTAGGGAGCAGTTCTTC. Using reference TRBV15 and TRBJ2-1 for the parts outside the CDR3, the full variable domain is DAMVIQNPRYQVTQFGKPVTLSCSQTLNHNVMYWYQQKSSQAPKLLFHYYDKDFNNEADTPDNFQSRRPNTSFCFLDIRSPGLGDTAMYLCATSRTSGALREQFFGPGTRLTVL.

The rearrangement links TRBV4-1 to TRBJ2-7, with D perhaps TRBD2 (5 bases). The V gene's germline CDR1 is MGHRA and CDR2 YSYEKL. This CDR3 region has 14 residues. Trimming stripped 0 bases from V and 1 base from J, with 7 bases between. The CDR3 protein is CASSQEEGSYEQYF. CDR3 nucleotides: TGCGCCAGCAGCCAAGAAGAGGGATCCTACGAGCAGTACTTC.

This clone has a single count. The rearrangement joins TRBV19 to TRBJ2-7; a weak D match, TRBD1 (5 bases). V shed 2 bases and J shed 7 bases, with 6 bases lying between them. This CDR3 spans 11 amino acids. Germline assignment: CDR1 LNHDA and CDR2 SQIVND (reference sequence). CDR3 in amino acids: CASSINREQYF. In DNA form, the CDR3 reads TGTGCCAGTAGTATAAACAGGGAGCAGTACTTC.

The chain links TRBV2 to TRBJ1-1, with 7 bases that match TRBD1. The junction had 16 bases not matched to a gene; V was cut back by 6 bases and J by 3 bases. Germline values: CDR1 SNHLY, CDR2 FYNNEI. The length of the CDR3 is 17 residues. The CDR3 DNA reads TGTGCCAGCAGCTGGGGAAGGGGGCAAGTTCGGGACACTGAAGCTTTCTTT. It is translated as CASSWGRGQVRDTEAFF. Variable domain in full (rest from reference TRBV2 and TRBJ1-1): EPEVTQTPSHQVTQMGQEVILRCVPISNHLYFYWYRQILGQKVEFLVSFYNNEISEKSEIFDDQFSVERPDGSNFTLKIRSTKLEDSAMYFCASSWGRGQVRDTEAFFGQGTRLTVV.

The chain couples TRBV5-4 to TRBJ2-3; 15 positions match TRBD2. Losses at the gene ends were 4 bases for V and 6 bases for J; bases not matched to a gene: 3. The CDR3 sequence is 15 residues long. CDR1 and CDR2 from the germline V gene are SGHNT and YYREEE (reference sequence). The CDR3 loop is CASSPGTSGRDTQYF. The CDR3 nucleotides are TGTGCCAGCAGCCCAGGGACTAGCGGGAGGGATACGCAGTATTTT.

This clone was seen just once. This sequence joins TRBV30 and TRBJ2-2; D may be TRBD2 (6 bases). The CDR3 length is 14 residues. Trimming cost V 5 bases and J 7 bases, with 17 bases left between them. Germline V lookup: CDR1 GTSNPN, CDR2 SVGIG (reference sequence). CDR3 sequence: CAWAGLSVVGELFF. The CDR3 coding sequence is TGTGCCTGGGCGGGACTTTCCGTTGTCGGGGAGCTGTTTTTT.

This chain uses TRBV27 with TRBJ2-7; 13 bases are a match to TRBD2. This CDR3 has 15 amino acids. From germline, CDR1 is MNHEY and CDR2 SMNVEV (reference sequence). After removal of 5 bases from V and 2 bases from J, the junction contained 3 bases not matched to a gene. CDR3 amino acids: CASSATSGRTYEQYF. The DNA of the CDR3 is TGTGCCAGCAGTGCGACTAGCGGGAGGACCTACGAGCAGTACTTC.

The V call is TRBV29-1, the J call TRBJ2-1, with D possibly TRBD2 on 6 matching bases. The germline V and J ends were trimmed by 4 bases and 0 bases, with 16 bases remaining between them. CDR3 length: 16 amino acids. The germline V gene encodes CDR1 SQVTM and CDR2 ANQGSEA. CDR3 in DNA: TGCAGCGTTGCTGGGGGGTGGGATTACTCCTACAATGAGCAGTTCTTC. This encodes CSVAGGWDYSYNEQFF.

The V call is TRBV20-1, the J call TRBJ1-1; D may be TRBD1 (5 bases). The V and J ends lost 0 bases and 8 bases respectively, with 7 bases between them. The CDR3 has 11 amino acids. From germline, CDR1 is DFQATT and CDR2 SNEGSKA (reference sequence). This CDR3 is CSAREAGEAFF. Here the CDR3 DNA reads TGCAGTGCTAGAGAGGCAGGGGAAGCTTTCTTT.

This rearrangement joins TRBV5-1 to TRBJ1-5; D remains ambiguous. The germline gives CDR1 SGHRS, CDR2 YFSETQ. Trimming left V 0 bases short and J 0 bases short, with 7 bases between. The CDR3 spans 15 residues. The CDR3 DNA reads TGCGCCAGCAGCTTGGGTTTAGCTAGCAATCAGCCCCAGCATTTT. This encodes CASSLGLASNQPQHF.

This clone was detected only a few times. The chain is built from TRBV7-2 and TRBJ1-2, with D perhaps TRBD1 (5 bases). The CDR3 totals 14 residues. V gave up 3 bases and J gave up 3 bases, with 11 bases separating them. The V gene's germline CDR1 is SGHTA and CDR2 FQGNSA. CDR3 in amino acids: CASSFEGAYYGYTF. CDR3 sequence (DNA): TGTGCCAGCAGCTTTGAAGGGGCATACTATGGCTACACCTTC.

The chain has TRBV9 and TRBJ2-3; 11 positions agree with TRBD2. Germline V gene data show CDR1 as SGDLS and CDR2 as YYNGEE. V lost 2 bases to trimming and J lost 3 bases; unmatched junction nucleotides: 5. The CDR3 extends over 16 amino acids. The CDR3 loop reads CASSVPSGGTTDTQYF. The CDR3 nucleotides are TGTGCCAGCAGCGTCCCTAGCGGGGGGACGACAGATACGCAGTATTTT.

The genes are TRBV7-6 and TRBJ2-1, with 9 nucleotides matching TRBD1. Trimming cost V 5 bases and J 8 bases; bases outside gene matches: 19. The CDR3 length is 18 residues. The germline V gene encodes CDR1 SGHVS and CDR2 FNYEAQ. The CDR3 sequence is CASSPRWGQGILSDEQFF. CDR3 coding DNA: TGTGCCAGCAGCCCTCGGTGGGGACAGGGTATCCTCTCGGATGAGCAGTTCTTC.

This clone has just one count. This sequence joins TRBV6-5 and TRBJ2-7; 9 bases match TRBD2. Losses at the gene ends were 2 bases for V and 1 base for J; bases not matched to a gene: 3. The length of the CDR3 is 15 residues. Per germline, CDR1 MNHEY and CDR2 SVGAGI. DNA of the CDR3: TGTGCCAGCAGTTACAGGCGGGGGGGATCCTACGAGCAGTACTTC. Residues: CASSYRRGGSYEQYF.